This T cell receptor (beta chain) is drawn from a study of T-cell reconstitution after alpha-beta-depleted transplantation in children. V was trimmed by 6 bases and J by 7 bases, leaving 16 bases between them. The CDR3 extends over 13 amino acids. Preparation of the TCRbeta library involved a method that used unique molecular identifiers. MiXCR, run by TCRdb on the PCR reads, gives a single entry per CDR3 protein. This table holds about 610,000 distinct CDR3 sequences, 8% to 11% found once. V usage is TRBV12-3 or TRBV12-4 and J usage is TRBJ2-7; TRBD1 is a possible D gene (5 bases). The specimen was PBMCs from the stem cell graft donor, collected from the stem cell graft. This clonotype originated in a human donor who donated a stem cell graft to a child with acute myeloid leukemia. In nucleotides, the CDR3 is TGTGCCAGCAGCCCCACAGGCCATGGGGAGCAGTACTTC. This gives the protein CASSPTGHGEQYF.